This T cell receptor (beta chain) came from a study of blood T cell repertoires in COVID-19. The wider study: T cells, B-cell-depleted T cells, or PBMCs provided the cDNA or gDNA that served as material.

Seattle patient enrollment occurred during active infection, with longitudinal follow-up thereafter. The CDR3 extends over 13 amino acids. Germline V lookup: CDR1 SNHLY, CDR2 FYNNEI. The V end lost 10 bases, the J end lost 6 bases, and 16 bases lay between the germline ends. This table comes from immunoSEQ multiplex PCR, and its TCRdb copy is limited to in-frame clones, with some not included. The sample consists of under 350,000 clones, around 92% of them appearing once. The sequencing input was peripheral blood. This TCR was recovered from a woman in her twenties or thirties with COVID-19, enrolled during active disease. This chain connects TRBV2 to TRBJ1-5; tentatively, D is TRBD1 (5 bases). Here the CDR3 reads CATSAGGGQPQHF. The DNA of the CDR3 is TGTGCCACCTCGGCCGGGGGGGGTCAGCCCCAGCATTTT.